Below are 20 T cell receptor beta chains sequenced from a single sample in a study of identifying expanded T cells in peripheral blood. Sequencing was performed with immunoSEQ multiplex PCR; in TCRdb, only in-frame clones are kept and a portion is missing. The profile shows about 78,000 clones, approximately 84% of them singletons. Specimen: blood. These receptors came from a person aged 18 to 70 in good health.

V gene TRBV27 combines with J gene TRBJ2-7; 8 nucleotides line up with TRBD2. V dropped 5 bases and J dropped 6; count of bases not matched to a gene: 9. The germline gives CDR1 MNHEY, CDR2 SMNVEV (reference sequence). The CDR3 has 14 residues. CDR3 sequence (DNA): TGTGCCAGCAGTCTCCAGCGGGAGAGGGGCGAGCAGTACTTC. It codes for CASSLQRERGEQYF.

This clone was seen once. V usage is TRBV30 and J usage is TRBJ1-5; TRBD1 aligns across 8 bases. Trimming at V came to 0 bases and at J to 0 bases, leaving 7 bases not matched to a gene. CDR3 length: 17 residues. Germline CDR1 reads GTSNPN; CDR2 reads SVGIG (reference sequence). The DNA for the CDR3 is TGTGCCTGGAGTGTCGGGACAGGTGATTATAGCAATCAGCCCCAGCATTTT. The encoded protein is CAWSVGTGDYSNQPQHF.

This clone was counted once. V and J are TRBV9 and TRBJ1-2; 7 bases are shared with TRBD1. CDR1 and CDR2 from the germline V gene are SGDLS and YYNGEE. This CDR3 spans 16 amino acids. V shed 5 bases and J 9 bases; nucleotides not matched to a gene: 19. CDR3 sequence reads: CASRPLLGQPITRYTF. DNA of the CDR3: TGTGCCAGCAGACCTCTCTTGGGACAGCCAATTACCCGCTACACCTTC.

J is TRBJ1-3 and V is TRBV2, with D perhaps matching TRBD1 (6 bases). Trimming removed 6 bases from V and 8 bases from J, with 11 bases in between. The CDR3 spans 12 residues. Germline CDR1 is SNHLY and CDR2 is FYNNEI. The chain's CDR3 is CASSVQGDTIYF. CDR3 coding DNA: TGTGCCAGCAGCGTACAGGGAGACACCATATATTTT.

The gene calls are TRBV6-1 and TRBJ1-1, with 8 bases identical to TRBD1. CDR3 length equals 14 residues. Germline trimming cut 1 base from V and 4 bases from J; bases unmatched to any gene: 2. Germline loops: CDR1 MNHNS, CDR2 SASEGT. The CDR3 reads CASSEGTGSTEAFF. The CDR3 DNA sequence: TGTGCCAGCAGTGAAGGGACAGGGTCCACTGAAGCTTTCTTT.

This clone was observed once. V gene TRBV5-6 combines with J gene TRBJ2-3; a weak D match, TRBD2 (6 bases). The germline V gene has CDR1 SGHDT and CDR2 YYEEEE. Trimming pared 1 base from V and 2 bases from J, leaving 14 bases between. CDR3 length: 16 residues. The CDR3 protein is CASSLYLADYTDTQYF. The CDR3 DNA reads as TGTGCCAGCAGCTTGTATTTAGCGGATTACACAGATACGCAGTATTTT.

The rearrangement uses TRBV7-2 and TRBJ2-1; 8 nucleotides line up with TRBD2. This CDR3 spans 12 amino acids. Germline CDR1 is SGHTA and CDR2 is FQGNSA. V lost 0 bases, J lost 15 bases, and 4 bases stayed unmatched. The CDR3 DNA follows: TGTGCCAGCAGCTTAGCGGGACTAGATCCGTTCTTC. Translation gives CASSLAGLDPFF.

The V gene is TRBV29-1, the J gene TRBJ2-7, with TRBD2 matching 7 bases. The CDR3 is 13 residues long. The germline CDR1 and CDR2 sequences are SQVTM and ANQGSEA. V was clipped by 1 base and J by 3 bases; unmatched bases: 3. DNA for the CDR3: TGCAGCGTTGAAGGGACTAGGGGCTACGAGCAGTACTTC. Translated: CSVEGTRGYEQYF.

A single count supports this clone. The V and J genes are TRBV28 and TRBJ1-2; unclear D gene. The CDR3 is 15 amino acids. Per germline, CDR1 MDHEN and CDR2 SYDVKM. Trimming stripped 5 bases from V and 0 bases from J, with 13 bases between. CDR3 nucleotides: TGTGCCAGCAGTCTAGCAACAGTTACTAACTATGGCTACACCTTC. Translation gives CASSLATVTNYGYTF.

The CDR3 bases are TGCAGCGTTGAAGATTTGGGGACTAGCGAAGAGACCCAGTACTTC. Amino acids: CSVEDLGTSEETQYF. The chain has TRBV29-1 and TRBJ2-5; 10 bases align to TRBD2. This CDR3 is built from 15 residues. V gave up 0 bases and J gave up 3 bases; unmatched junction bases: 4. From germline, CDR1 is SQVTM and CDR2 ANQGSEA.

The chain has TRBV30 and TRBJ2-7, with 7 bases matching TRBD2. V dropped 7 bases and J dropped 4; count of bases not matched to a gene: 4. The CDR3 is 11 amino acids. Germline CDR1 reads GTSNPN; CDR2 reads SVGIG (reference sequence). DNA of the CDR3: TGTGCCTCAATGGGGGGGTACGAGCAGTACTTC. It translates to CASMGGYEQYF.

This chain uses TRBV4-3 with TRBJ2-3; a possible D gene is TRBD2 (6 bases). Germline V gives CDR1 LGHNA, CDR2 YSLEER. The CDR3 has 17 amino acids. V dropped 2 bases and J dropped 6 bases, with 21 bases sitting between them. The CDR3 DNA is TGCGCCAGCAGCCAATCGCCGGGGGAGTGGGTGGAGGATACGCAGTATTTT. As protein: CASSQSPGEWVEDTQYF.

The CDR3 sequence is CSVSGGGVVDTIYF. The CDR3 bases are TGCAGCGTTAGTGGCGGCGGGGTGGTGGACACCATATATTTT. This sequence joins TRBV29-1 and TRBJ1-3, with D unclear. Germline V gene sequence: CDR1 SQVTM, CDR2 ANQGSEA. Trimming pared 5 bases from V and 8 bases from J, leaving 19 bases between. CDR3 size: 14 residues.

The rearrangement joins TRBV28 to TRBJ1-5; the D gene is possibly TRBD1 (6 bases). The CDR3 length is 15 residues. Germline V CDR1 and CDR2: MDHEN, SYDVKM. V lost 2 bases and J 6 bases, leaving 14 bases between the germline ends. In nucleotides, the CDR3 is TGTGCCAGCAGTTTAGGGGGCAGGGCGGGTCAGCCCCAGCATTTT. Encoded protein: CASSLGGRAGQPQHF.

The V call is TRBV27, the J call TRBJ1-2, with TRBD1 matching 8 bases. This CDR3 is 14 amino acids long. V gave up 4 bases and J gave up 7 bases; unmatched junction bases: 8. Germline CDR1 reads MNHEY; CDR2 reads SMNVEV (reference sequence). The CDR3 nucleotides read TGTGCCAGCAGTTCCCTCCCGCAGGGGGCTGGCTACACCTTC. It codes for CASSSLPQGAGYTF.

The chain carries TRBV10-1 and TRBJ1-5, with no clear D. Germline CDR1 WNHNN, CDR2 SYGVQD (reference sequence). The V and J ends lost 1 base and 2 bases respectively, with 9 bases between them. The CDR3 covers 15 residues. The CDR3 coding sequence is TGCGCCAGCAGTGAGTTTGGTTATGGCAATCAGCCCCAGCATTTT. Amino acids: CASSEFGYGNQPQHF.

The chain couples TRBV7-2 to TRBJ1-2; the match to TRBD1 covers 8 bases. V shed 3 bases, J shed 4 bases, and the junction held 4 bases outside the gene matches. Germline assignment: CDR1 SGHTA and CDR2 FQGNSA. CDR3 length: 14 residues. The CDR3 region has the DNA TGTGCCAGCAGCTTCGGACAGGGAGGCTATGGCTACACCTTC. The encoded protein is CASSFGQGGYGYTF.

The chain links TRBV4-3 to TRBJ2-3; maybe TRBD2 (5 bases). Germline-derived CDR1 and CDR2 are LGHNA and YSLEER. The CDR3 runs to 16 residues. Trimming removed 0 bases from V and 1 base from J, with 11 bases in between. The CDR3 loop reads CASSQDRTSRTDTQYF. DNA of the CDR3: TGCGCCAGCAGCCAAGATAGGACTTCGCGCACAGATACGCAGTATTTT.

The chain recombines TRBV5-6 with TRBJ2-5; 9 bases line up with TRBD1. The CDR3 length is 14 residues. CDR1 is SGHDT, CDR2 YYEEEE, per germline. V was pared by 1 base and J by 4 bases, with 2 bases of the junction left unmatched. The CDR3 sequence: CASSLYRGRETQYF. The CDR3, as DNA: TGTGCCAGCAGCTTGTACAGGGGGCGAGAGACCCAGTACTTC.

This chain connects TRBV7-3 to TRBJ2-3, with a tentative D call TRBD1 (5 bases). V was cut by 4 bases and J by 5 bases, with 13 bases left in between. This CDR3 has 14 amino acids. The germline V gene encodes CDR1 SGHTA and CDR2 FQGTGA. The CDR3 is CASSSAGSKDTQYF. CDR3 bases: TGTGCCAGCAGCTCCGCAGGGTCAAAAGATACGCAGTATTTT. Combining the CDR3 with reference TRBV7-3 and TRBJ2-3 gives the whole variable domain GAGVSQTPSNKVTEKGKYVELRCDPISGHTALYWYRQSLGQGPEFLIYFQGTGAADDSGLPNDRFFAVRPEGSVSTLKIQRTERGDSAVYLCASSSAGSKDTQYFGPGTRLTVL.